This T cell receptor beta chain originates from a study of radiation and T cells in renal cell carcinoma. Trimming cost V 0 bases and J 2 bases, with 10 bases left between them. Germline V lookup: CDR1 LNHNV, CDR2 YYDKDF (reference sequence). This CDR3 comprises 15 residues. A note on this clone: Its matching antigen is unknown.

Sequenced by immunoSEQ multiplex PCR; TCRdb stores in-frame clones only, minus some. This sample yields 140,000 to 150,000 clones, of which about 85% are seen a single time; over 3.5% belongs to the top ten. The time point denotes: baseline pretreatment blood. Specified treatment: 15 Gy SBRT to primary tumor, nephrectomy 4 weeks later. Serial blood draws occurred at baseline and 2 and 4 weeks post-SBRT. Whole-study findings and limits: From baseline, blood top tumor clonotypes peaked at 2 weeks post-radiation. Pretreatment tumor biopsies were lacking, so baseline clonotypes are unknown.

The sequencing used blood, collected from a patient whose treatment included radiotherapy and nephrectomy. The receptor was isolated from a woman in her 70s with renal cell carcinoma. The chain employs TRBV15 and TRBJ1-2; D gene uncertain. The CDR3 loop is CATSRDGFENYGYTF. The CDR3, as DNA: TGTGCCACCAGCAGAGATGGGTTCGAAAACTATGGCTACACCTTC.